The 14 T cell receptor beta chains listed next were all sequenced from one sample in a study of T cell responses to AZD1222 COVID-19 vaccine (dated by TCRdb to the early 2020s). Libraries were built with the immunoSEQ multiplex PCR assay. This is the immuneACCESS table as TCRdb keeps it, with only in-frame sequences that have V and J called. A part of the clones is gone; compared with another copy, unresolved V genes explain less than half, and the rest is unexplained. A total of about 130,000 clones appear in this sample, around 92% of them only once. Of the sample, about 1.9% falls within the top ten clones. This specimen's time point label, interpreted: baseline before first vaccination. The input for sequencing was peripheral blood, taken on day 0 of AZD1222 vaccination. These receptors were obtained from an adult in good health.

The chain combines TRBV10-1 with TRBJ2-2, with TRBD1 matching 8 bases. CDR1 and CDR2 from the germline V gene are WNHNN and SYGVQD (reference sequence). V shed 6 bases, J shed 5 bases, and the junction held 8 bases outside the gene matches. CDR3 length equals 15 residues. The CDR3 DNA is TGCGCCAGCAGGCCCTCGCAGGGGGCGACCGGGGAGCTGTTTTTT. It encodes CASRPSQGATGELFF.

The V call is TRBV19, the J call TRBJ1-1, with TRBD1 matching 7 bases. This CDR3 has 16 residues. Germline V gives CDR1 LNHDA, CDR2 SQIVND (reference sequence). Losses at the gene ends were 7 bases for V and 1 base for J; bases not matched to a gene: 12. The CDR3 nucleotides read TGTGCCAGTACCGATACTACCGGGACAGAGAACACTGAAGCTTTCTTT. Its translation: CASTDTTGTENTEAFF.

This chain joins TRBV5-1 and TRBJ2-5; D call uncertain. Trimming removed 0 bases from V and 5 bases from J, with 11 bases in between. CDR1 is SGHRS, CDR2 YFSETQ, per germline. The length of the CDR3 is 14 residues. CDR3 loop: CASSLAQQRETQYF. As DNA, the CDR3 is TGCGCCAGCAGCTTGGCACAGCAACGGGAGACCCAGTACTTC.

This sequence joins TRBV27 and TRBJ2-4; the D gene could be TRBD1 or TRBD2 (5 bases each). V dropped 6 bases and J dropped 3 bases, with 12 bases sitting between them. The CDR3 covers 14 residues. Germline-derived CDR1 and CDR2 are MNHEY and SMNVEV (reference sequence). The CDR3 loop reads CASRRGVGKNIQYF. CDR3 nucleotides: TGTGCCAGCAGGAGGGGTGTCGGCAAAAACATTCAGTACTTC.

This clone was observed once. The V call is TRBV4-2, the J call TRBJ1-2; D is undetermined. V lost 0 bases and J lost 5, with 13 bases in between. Germline V gene lookup returns CDR1 LGHNA and CDR2 YNFKEQ. There are 15 residues in the CDR3. The CDR3 protein is CASSQEWATRYGYTF. CDR3 nucleotide sequence: TGTGCCAGCAGCCAAGAGTGGGCAACAAGGTATGGCTACACCTTC.

This clone has a single count. The chain has TRBV5-1 and TRBJ1-2, with D perhaps matching TRBD1 (5 bases). CDR3 size: 13 residues. Germline V gene lookup returns CDR1 SGHRS and CDR2 YFSETQ. The V gene lost 0 bases and the J gene lost 7 bases, with 10 bases spanning the gap. The DNA of the CDR3 is TGCGCCAGCAGCTTGGAGGGTAGGGGTGGCTACACCTTC. It translates to CASSLEGRGGYTF.

This chain connects TRBV27 to TRBJ2-7; maybe TRBD1 (6 bases). Germline V gene lookup returns CDR1 MNHEY and CDR2 SMNVEV (reference sequence). The CDR3 length is 13 residues. V was cut by 5 bases and J by 3 bases, with 11 bases left in between. The CDR3 sequence is CASSRGGSYEQYF. The CDR3 bases are TGTGCCAGCAGTCGAGGGGGTAGCTACGAGCAGTACTTC.

The CDR3 DNA reads as TGTGCCAGCAGCGCCTTAGATGAGCAGTTCTTC. This sequence encodes CASSALDEQFF. This chain joins TRBV11-2 and TRBJ2-1; D ambiguous. Trimming removed 5 bases at V and 8 bases at J, with 7 bases between. Germline values: CDR1 SGHAT, CDR2 FQNNGV. The CDR3 loop spans 11 amino acids.

The V call is TRBV7-2, the J call TRBJ1-1; 8 positions match TRBD1. CDR3 length equals 14 residues. CDR1 and CDR2 (germline): SGHTA, FQGNSA. The junction had 5 bases not matched to a gene; V was cut back by 7 bases and J by 1 base. The CDR3 here is CASTPQGENTEAFF. The CDR3 DNA follows: TGTGCCAGCACCCCACAGGGGGAGAACACTGAAGCTTTCTTT.

This chain joins TRBV2 and TRBJ2-2; D not resolved. The germline V gene encodes CDR1 SNHLY and CDR2 FYNNEI. The CDR3 has 11 residues. Trimming pared 9 bases from V and 6 bases from J, leaving 8 bases between. In DNA, the CDR3 is TGTGCCAGTACCGCGGCCGGGGAGCTGTTTTTT. Its translation is CASTAAGELFF.

The chain has TRBV4-3 and TRBJ1-6; 9 bases are a match to TRBD1. Germline trimming cut 4 bases from V and 7 bases from J; bases unmatched to any gene: 5. Germline assignment: CDR1 LGHNA and CDR2 YSLEER. This CDR3 contains 15 residues. Here the CDR3 reads CASSPGDRDNSPLHF. As DNA, the CDR3 is TGCGCCAGCAGCCCCGGGGACAGGGACAATTCACCCCTCCACTTT.

In its sample, this clone was seen a few times. This chain connects TRBV21-1 to TRBJ1-2; the D call of TRBD1 is as the table states it, not checked on the DNA. TRBV21-1 is described as a pseudogene. The CDR3 sequence is 16 residues long. The CDR3 bases are TGTGCCAGCAGCAAACCCTGGGGACAGGGGGTTTGGGGCTACACCTTC. This encodes CASSKPWGQGVWGYTF.

The V gene is TRBV19, the J gene TRBJ2-1; TRBD1 is a possible D gene (5 bases). From germline, CDR1 is LNHDA and CDR2 SQIVND (reference sequence). This CDR3 has 15 residues. The V end lost 9 bases, the J end lost 0 bases, and 15 bases lay between the germline ends. CDR3 sequence (DNA): TGTGCCAGAAGGCCGGACACGAGCTCCTACAATGAGCAGTTCTTC. Its translation is CARRPDTSSYNEQFF.

This clone appeared a single time. This sequence joins TRBV6-5 and TRBJ1-2; D possibly corresponds to TRBD1 (6 bases). In germline, CDR1 is MNHEY, CDR2 SVGAGI. The CDR3 extends over 14 amino acids. With 6 bases removed from V and 3 bases from J, the gap between germline ends came to 14 bases. The CDR3 nucleotides are TGTGCCAGCAGGCAACAGGGAGGCCACTATGGCTACACCTTC. This encodes CASRQQGGHYGYTF.